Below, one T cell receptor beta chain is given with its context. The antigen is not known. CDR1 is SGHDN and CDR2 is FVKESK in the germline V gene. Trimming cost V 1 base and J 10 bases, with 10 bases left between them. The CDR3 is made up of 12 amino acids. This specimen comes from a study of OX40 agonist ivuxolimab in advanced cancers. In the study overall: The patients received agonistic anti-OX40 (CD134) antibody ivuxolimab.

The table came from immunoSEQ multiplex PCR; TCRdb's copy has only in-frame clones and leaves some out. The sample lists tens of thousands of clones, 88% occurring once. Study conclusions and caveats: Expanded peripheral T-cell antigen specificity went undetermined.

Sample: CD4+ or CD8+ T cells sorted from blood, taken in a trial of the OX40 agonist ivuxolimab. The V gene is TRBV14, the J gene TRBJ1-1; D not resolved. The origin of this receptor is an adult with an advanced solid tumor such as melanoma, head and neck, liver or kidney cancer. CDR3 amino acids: CASSQVSGTAFF. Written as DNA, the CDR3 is TGTGCCAGCAGCCAAGTTTCAGGTACAGCTTTCTTT.